Below are 2 T cell receptor beta chains sequenced from a single sample in a study of blood T cell repertoires in COVID-19. The protocol was immunoSEQ multiplex PCR, while the TCRdb copy is restricted to in-frame clones and leaves out a portion. Here the sample spans 200,000 or so clones, 84% being singletons. The sequenced sample was peripheral blood. Source of these receptors: a woman in her sixties or seventies with active or convalescent COVID-19.

This chain uses TRBV4-1 with TRBJ2-1; a weak D match, TRBD2 (7 bases). Germline lookup yields CDR1 MGHRA and CDR2 YSYEKL. This CDR3 contains 17 residues. V was pared by 1 base and J by 6 bases, with 19 bases between. The CDR3 region has the DNA TGCGCCAGCAGCCAAGGTCTGGGGGGGGCCCCAAGCAATGAGCAGTTCTTC. Translation: CASSQGLGGAPSNEQFF.

The chain recombines TRBV3-1 (or the pseudogene TRBV3-2) with TRBJ2-7, with 7 bases aligning to TRBD2. The CDR3 is 16 residues long. Germline V gene data show CDR1 as LGHDT and CDR2 as YNNKEL (reference sequence). J gave up 0 bases and V 0 bases, and 5 bases lay outside the gene matches. The CDR3 DNA reads as TGTGCCAGCAGCCAAGACCTAGCGGTCCGCTCCTACGAGCAGTACTTC. This sequence encodes CASSQDLAVRSYEQYF.